This TCR beta chain emerged from a study of response to subunit inactivated influenza vaccine. TCRdb re-analysed the RT-PCR reads in MiXCR, keeping a single row per CDR3 protein. This table has fewer than 650,000 distinct CDR3 sequences, 13% appearing once. Worth noting for this clonotype: Its antigen is unknown.

CDR1 is SQVTM, CDR2 ANQGSEA, per germline. This CDR3 contains 16 residues. V lost 7 bases and J lost 0; bases outside the gene matches: 9. Study findings and constraints: The authors put forward the suggestion that each seasonal influenza vaccination may bring in only a limited number of new T cells.

The material was PBMCs from blood, obtained 40 to 50 days after vaccination. J is TRBJ2-1 and V is TRBV29-1, with 10 bases matching TRBD2. This receptor was obtained from a man in his fifties or sixties who received an inactivated influenza vaccine. The CDR3 is CSEAAGGRLSYNEQFF. Here the CDR3 DNA reads TGCAGCGAAGCAGCGGGAGGGAGACTCTCCTACAATGAGCAGTTCTTC.